This T cell receptor (beta chain) originates from a study of blood T cell repertoires in COVID-19. At the level of the study: Recovered participants had two consecutive negative NP/OP PCR tests, healthcare professional clearance, or symptom resolution. In each case, the material was cDNA or gDNA derived from T cells, B-cell-depleted T cells, or PBMCs.

In the authors' workflow: It was from reference gene primer amplification that nucleated cell counts were estimated. Profiled with immunoSEQ multiplex PCR; TCRdb holds only in-frame clones, not every one. The V and J calls and clone size come from that table; D and trimming were worked out from the DNA. The sample shows 400,000 or so clones, more than 75% of them seen only once. The J segment lost 0 bases and the V segment lost 5 bases, leaving 3 bases of the junction unmatched. Per the germline V gene, CDR1 is SGHRS and CDR2 is YFSETQ. CDR3 length equals 15 residues. Participants reported their clinical history, and cohort assignment relied on those reports.

The sample was PBMCs or T cells enriched from blood (not recorded which). This clonotype was sampled from a man between 35 and 55 years old in a cohort exposed to, infected with or recovered from COVID-19 (not recorded which). The chain carries TRBV5-1 and TRBJ2-2; 8 bases line up with TRBD2. The CDR3, as DNA: TGCGCCAGCAGGCCGGGACTAGCGAACACCGGGGAGCTGTTTTTT. It specifies CASRPGLANTGELFF.